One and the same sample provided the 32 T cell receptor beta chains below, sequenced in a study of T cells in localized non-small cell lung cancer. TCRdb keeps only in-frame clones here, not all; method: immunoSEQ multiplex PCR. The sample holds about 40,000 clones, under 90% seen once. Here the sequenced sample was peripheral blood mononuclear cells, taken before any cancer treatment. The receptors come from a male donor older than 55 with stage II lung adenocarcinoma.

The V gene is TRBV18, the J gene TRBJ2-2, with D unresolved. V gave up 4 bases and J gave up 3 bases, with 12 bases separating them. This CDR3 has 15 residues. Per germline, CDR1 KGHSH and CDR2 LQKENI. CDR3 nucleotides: TGTGCCAGCTCACTCAATAAAGGGTACACCGGGGAGCTGTTTTTT. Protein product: CASSLNKGYTGELFF. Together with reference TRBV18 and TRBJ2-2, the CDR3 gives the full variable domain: NAGVMQNPRHLVRRRGQEARLRCSPMKGHSHVYWYRQLPEEGLKFMVYLQKENIIDESGMPKERFSAEFPKEGPSILRIQQVVRGDSAAYFCASSLNKGYTGELFFGEGSRLTVL.

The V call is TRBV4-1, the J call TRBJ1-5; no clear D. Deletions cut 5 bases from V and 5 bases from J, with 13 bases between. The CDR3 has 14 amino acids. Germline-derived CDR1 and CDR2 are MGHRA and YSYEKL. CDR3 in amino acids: CASSFLDGDQPQHF. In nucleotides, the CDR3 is TGCGCCAGCAGCTTCCTTGATGGGGATCAGCCCCAGCATTTT.

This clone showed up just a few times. In DNA, the CDR3 is TGTGCCAGCACTTGGGGGAATCAGCCCCAGCATTTT. It specifies CASTWGNQPQHF. The V gene is TRBV28, the J gene TRBJ1-5; perhaps TRBD1 as D (5 bases). Germline V gene lookup returns CDR1 MDHEN and CDR2 SYDVKM. V dropped 7 bases and J dropped 4 bases, with 8 bases sitting between them. The CDR3 is made up of 12 amino acids.

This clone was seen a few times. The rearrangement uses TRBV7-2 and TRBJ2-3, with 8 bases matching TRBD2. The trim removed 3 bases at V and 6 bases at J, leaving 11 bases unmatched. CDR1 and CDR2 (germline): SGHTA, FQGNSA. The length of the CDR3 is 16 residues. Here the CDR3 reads CASSFWTGGTGDTQYF. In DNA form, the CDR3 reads TGTGCCAGCAGCTTCTGGACGGGAGGGACCGGGGATACGCAGTATTTT.

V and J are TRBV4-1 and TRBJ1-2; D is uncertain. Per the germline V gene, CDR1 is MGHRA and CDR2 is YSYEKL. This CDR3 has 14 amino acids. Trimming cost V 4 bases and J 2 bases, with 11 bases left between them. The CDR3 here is CASSPSVGNYGYTF. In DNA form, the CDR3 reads TGCGCCAGCAGCCCCTCGGTGGGAAACTATGGCTACACCTTC.

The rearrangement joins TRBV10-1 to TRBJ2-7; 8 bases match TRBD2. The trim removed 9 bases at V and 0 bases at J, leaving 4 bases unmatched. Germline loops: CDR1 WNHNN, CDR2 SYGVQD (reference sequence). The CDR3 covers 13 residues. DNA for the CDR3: TGCGCCAGAATACTAGCGGACTCCTACGAGCAGTACTTC. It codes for CARILADSYEQYF.

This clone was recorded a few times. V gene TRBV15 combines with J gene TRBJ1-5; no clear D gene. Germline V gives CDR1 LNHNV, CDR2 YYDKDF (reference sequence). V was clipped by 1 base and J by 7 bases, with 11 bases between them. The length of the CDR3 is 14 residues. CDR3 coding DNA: TGTGCCACCAGCAGAGGTATAGAAGGGCAGCCCCAGCATTTT. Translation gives CATSRGIEGQPQHF.

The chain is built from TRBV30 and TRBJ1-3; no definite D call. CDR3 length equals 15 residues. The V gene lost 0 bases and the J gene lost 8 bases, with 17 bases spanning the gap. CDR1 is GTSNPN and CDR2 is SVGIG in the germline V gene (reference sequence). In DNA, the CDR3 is TGTGCCTGGAGTGTACGAAGCCTCGCCGGGGACACCATATATTTT. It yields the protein CAWSVRSLAGDTIYF.

CDR3 in DNA: TGTGCCAGTAGACGACAGGGGGCGGCGAACACCATATATTTT. Encoded protein: CASRRQGAANTIYF. The chain is built from TRBV19 and TRBJ1-3, with TRBD1 matching over 10 bases. With V trimmed by 6 bases and J by 7 bases, 6 bases remained unmatched. The CDR3 contains 14 residues. Per the germline V gene, CDR1 is LNHDA and CDR2 is SQIVND (reference sequence).

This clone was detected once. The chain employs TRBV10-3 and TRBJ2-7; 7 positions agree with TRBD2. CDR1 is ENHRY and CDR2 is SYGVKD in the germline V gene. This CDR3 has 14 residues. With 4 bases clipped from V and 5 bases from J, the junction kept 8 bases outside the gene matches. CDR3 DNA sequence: TGTGCCATCAGTGTTGGGGGGGGTTCAGACGAGCAGTACTTC. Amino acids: CAISVGGGSDEQYF.

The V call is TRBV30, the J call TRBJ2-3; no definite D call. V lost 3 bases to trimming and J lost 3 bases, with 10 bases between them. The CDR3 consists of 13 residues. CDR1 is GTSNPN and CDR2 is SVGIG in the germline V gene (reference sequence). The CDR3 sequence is CAWRTRRTDTQYF. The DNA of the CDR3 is TGTGCCTGGAGGACCCGACGGACAGATACGCAGTATTTT.

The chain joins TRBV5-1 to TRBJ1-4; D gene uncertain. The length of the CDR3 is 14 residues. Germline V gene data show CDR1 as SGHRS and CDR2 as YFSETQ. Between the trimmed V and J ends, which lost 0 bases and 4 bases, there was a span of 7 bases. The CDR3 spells CASSLDGINEKLFF. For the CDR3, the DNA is TGCGCCAGCAGCTTGGATGGGATTAATGAAAAACTGTTTTTT.

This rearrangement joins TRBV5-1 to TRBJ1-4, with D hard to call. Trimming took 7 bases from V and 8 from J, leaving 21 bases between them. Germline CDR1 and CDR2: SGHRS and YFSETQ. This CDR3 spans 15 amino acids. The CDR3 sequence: CASPVKSVNSEKLFF. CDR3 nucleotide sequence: TGCGCCAGCCCCGTCAAATCCGTCAATAGCGAAAAACTGTTTTTT.

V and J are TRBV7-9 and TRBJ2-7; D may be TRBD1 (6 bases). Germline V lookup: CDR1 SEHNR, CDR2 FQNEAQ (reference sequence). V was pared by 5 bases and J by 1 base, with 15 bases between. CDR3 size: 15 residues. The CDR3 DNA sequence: TGTGCCAGCAGCCCAGAAGGGACACCTTCCTACGAGCAGTACTTC. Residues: CASSPEGTPSYEQYF. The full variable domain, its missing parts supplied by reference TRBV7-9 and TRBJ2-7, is DTGVSQNPRHKITKRGQNVTFRCDPISEHNRLYWYRQTLGQGPEFLTYFQNEAQLEKSRLLSDRFSAERPKGSFSTLEIQRTEQGDSAMYLCASSPEGTPSYEQYFGPGTRLTVT.

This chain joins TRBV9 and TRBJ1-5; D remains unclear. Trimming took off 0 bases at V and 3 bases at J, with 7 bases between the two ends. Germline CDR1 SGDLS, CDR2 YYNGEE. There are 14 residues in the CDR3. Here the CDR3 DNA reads TGTGCCAGCAGCGTAGGCGGGTTCAATCAGCCCCAGCATTTT. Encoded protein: CASSVGGFNQPQHF.

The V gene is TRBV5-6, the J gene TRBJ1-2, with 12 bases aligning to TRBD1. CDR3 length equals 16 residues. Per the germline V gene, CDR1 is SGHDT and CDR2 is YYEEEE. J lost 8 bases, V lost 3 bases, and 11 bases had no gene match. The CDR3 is CASSYLGTGGEKGYTF. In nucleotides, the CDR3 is TGTGCCAGCAGCTACCTAGGGACAGGGGGCGAAAAAGGCTACACCTTC.

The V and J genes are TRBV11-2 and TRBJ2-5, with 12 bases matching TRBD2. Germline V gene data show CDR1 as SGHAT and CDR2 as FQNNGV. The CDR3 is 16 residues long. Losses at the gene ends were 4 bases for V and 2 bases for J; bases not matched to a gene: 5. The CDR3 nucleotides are TGTGCCAGCAGCTCAAACCTAGCGGGAGGGCAAGAGACCCAGTACTTC. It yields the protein CASSSNLAGGQETQYF.

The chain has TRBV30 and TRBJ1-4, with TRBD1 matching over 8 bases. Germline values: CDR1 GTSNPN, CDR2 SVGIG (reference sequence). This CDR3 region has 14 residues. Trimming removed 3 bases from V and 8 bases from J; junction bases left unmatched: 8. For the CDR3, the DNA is TGTGCCTGGAGCGCAGGGGGCGCGGGCGAAAAACTGTTTTTT. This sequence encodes CAWSAGGAGEKLFF.

The CDR3 bases are TGTGCCTGGAGTAAGGGGGGCACTGAAGCTTTCTTT. This codes for CAWSKGGTEAFF. The J gene is TRBJ1-1, the V gene TRBV30; possibly TRBD1 for D (6 bases). The germline V and J ends were trimmed by 2 bases and 4 bases, with 8 bases remaining between them. Per the germline V gene, CDR1 is GTSNPN and CDR2 is SVGIG (reference sequence). This CDR3 comprises 12 residues.

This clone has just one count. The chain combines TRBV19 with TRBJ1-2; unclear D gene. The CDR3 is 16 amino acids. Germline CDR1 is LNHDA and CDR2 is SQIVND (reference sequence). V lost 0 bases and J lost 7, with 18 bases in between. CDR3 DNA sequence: TGTGCCAGTAGTATAGATTACGCGGCAGGCCGTCCTGGCTACACCTTC. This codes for CASSIDYAAGRPGYTF.

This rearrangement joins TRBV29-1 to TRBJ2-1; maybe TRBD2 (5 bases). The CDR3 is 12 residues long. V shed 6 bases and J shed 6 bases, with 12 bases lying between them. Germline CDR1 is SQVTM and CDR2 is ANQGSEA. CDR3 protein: CSVTKVRNEQFF. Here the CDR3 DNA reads TGCAGCGTGACTAAGGTTCGCAATGAGCAGTTCTTC.

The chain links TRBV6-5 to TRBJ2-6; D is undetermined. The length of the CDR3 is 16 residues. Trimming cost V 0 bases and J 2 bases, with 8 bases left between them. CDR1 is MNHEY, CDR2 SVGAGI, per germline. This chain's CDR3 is CASSYSWTPGANVLTF. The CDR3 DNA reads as TGTGCCAGCAGTTACTCGTGGACCCCTGGGGCCAACGTCCTGACTTTC.

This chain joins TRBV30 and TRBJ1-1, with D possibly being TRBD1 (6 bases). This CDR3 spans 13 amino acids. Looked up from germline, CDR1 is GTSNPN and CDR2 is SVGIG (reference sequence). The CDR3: CAFRGVGNTEAFF. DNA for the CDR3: TGTGCATTTAGGGGGGTTGGGAACACTGAAGCTTTCTTT.

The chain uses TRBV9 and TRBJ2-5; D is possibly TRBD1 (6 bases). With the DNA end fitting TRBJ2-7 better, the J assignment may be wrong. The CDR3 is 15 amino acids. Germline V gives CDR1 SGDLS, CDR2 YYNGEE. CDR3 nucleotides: TGTGCCAGCAGCGTCTACGGACAGTTATCCTACGAGCAGTACTTC. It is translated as CASSVYGQLSYEQYF.

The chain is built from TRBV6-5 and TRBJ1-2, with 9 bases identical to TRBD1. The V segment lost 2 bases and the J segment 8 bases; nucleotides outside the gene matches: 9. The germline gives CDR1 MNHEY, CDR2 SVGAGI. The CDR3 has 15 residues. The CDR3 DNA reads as TGTGCCAGCAGTTACGATTCCTGGACAGGGGCCGGCTACACCTTC. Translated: CASSYDSWTGAGYTF.

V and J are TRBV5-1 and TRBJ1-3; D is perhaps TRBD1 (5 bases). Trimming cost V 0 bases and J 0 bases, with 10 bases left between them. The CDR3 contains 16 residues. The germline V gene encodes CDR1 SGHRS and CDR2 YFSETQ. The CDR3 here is CASSLATTDSGNTIYF. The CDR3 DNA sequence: TGCGCCAGCAGCTTGGCCACGACAGACTCTGGAAACACCATATATTTT.

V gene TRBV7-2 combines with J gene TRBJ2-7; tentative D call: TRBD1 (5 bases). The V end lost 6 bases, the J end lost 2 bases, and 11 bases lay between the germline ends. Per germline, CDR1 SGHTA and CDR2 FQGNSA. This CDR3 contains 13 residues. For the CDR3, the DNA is TGTGCCAGCAGTTCCAGACAGCCCTACGAGCAGTACTTC. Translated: CASSSRQPYEQYF.

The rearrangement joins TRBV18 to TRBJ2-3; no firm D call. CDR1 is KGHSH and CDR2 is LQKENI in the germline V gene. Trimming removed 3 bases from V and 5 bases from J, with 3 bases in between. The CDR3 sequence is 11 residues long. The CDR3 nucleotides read TGTGCCAGCTCACCGGGAGATACGCAGTATTTT. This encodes CASSPGDTQYF.

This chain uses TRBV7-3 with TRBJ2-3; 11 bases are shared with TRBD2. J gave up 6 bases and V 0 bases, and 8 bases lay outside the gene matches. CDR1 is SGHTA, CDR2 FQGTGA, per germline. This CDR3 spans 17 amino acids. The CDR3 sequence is CASSLTVLAGDGDTQYF. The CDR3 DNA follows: TGTGCCAGCAGCTTAACGGTACTAGCGGGAGATGGCGATACGCAGTATTTT.

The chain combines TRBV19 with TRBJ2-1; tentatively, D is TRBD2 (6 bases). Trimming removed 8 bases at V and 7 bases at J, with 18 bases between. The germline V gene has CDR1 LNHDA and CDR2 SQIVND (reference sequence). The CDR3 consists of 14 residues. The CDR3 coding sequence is TGTGCCAGTTCCCTCGGGAGCCAGTCGAATGAGCAGTTCTTC. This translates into CASSLGSQSNEQFF.

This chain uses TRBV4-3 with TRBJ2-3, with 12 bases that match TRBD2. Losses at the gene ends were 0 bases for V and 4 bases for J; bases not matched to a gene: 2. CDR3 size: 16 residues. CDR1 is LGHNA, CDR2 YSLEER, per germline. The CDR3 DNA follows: TGCGCCAGCAGCCAAGATCTAGCGGGAGGGCCAGATACGCAGTATTTT. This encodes CASSQDLAGGPDTQYF.

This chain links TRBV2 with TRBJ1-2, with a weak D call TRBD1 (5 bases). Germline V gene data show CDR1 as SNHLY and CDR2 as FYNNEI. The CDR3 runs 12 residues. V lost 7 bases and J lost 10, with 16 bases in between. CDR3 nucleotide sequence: TGTGCCAGCACCCAGGGCCTGGGAATCTACACCTTC. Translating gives CASTQGLGIYTF. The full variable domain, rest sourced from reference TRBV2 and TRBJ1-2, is EPEVTQTPSHQVTQMGQEVILRCVPISNHLYFYWYRQILGQKVEFLVSFYNNEISEKSEIFDDQFSVERPDGSNFTLKIRSTKLEDSAMYFCASTQGLGIYTFGSGTRLTVV.